A selection of T cell receptor beta chains follows, all from one sample in a study of CD8+CD57+ T cells in acquired aplastic anemia. TCRdb independently ran MiXCR on the reads; one entry per CDR3 protein. The repertoire includes some 290,000 distinct CDR3 sequences, around three fifths of them detected once, and around 7.6% sits in the top ten. The sequenced sample consisted of sorted CD4+, CD8+, or CD8+CD57+ T cells (not recorded which) from PBMCs. The receptors here all came from a human donor with severe aplastic anemia or a healthy control (not recorded which). CDR3s include the opening cysteine and the closing phenylalanine or tryptophan. Each record gives: D gene, clone size, V gene, J gene, CDR3 DNA, CDR3 protein. D genes are given only for firm matches. The size entry is marked missing in some rows and otherwise reads once, few, many or a size class.

D gene: -; clone size: many; V gene: TRBV28; J gene: TRBJ2-7; CDR3 DNA: TGTGCCAGCAGATCCGGGGGTTCCAGCTCCTACGAGCAGTACTTC; CDR3 protein: CASRSGGSSSYEQYF
D gene: -; clone size: -; V gene: TRBV4-1; J gene: TRBJ1-1; CDR3 DNA: TGCGCCAGCAGCCCCCTAGAGGGCGGCACTGAAGCTTTCTTT; CDR3 protein: CASSPLEGGTEAFF
D gene: -; clone size: -; V gene: TRBV20-1; J gene: TRBJ2-2; CDR3 DNA: TGCAGTGCTAGAGGGCTTAGCGGGGAGCTGTTTTTT; CDR3 protein: CSARGLSGELFF
D gene: -; clone size: many; V gene: TRBV9; J gene: TRBJ2-5; CDR3 DNA: TGTGCCAGCAGCGTTGGTGTAGCAGAGGGGGAGGCCCAGTACTTC; CDR3 protein: CASSVGVAEGEAQYF
D gene: TRBD1; clone size: few; V gene: TRBV25-1; J gene: TRBJ2-7; CDR3 DNA: TGTGCCAGCAGTGTAACCCTGGGGGACAGCCTCTACGAGCAGTACTTC; CDR3 protein: CASSVTLGDSLYEQYF
D gene: -; clone size: -; V gene: TRBV9; J gene: TRBJ2-2; CDR3 DNA: TGTGCCAGCAGCGTAGGGGGTAGCGGAGGCACCGGGGAGCTGTTTTTT; CDR3 protein: CASSVGGSGGTGELFF
D gene: -; clone size: many; V gene: TRBV7-8; J gene: TRBJ2-5; CDR3 DNA: TGTGCCAGCAGCCCTTTTGGTAGCGGTCAAAAGGAGGTCGAGACCCAGTACTTC; CDR3 protein: CASSPFGSGQKEVETQYF
D gene: -; clone size: many; V gene: TRBV7-3; J gene: TRBJ2-7; CDR3 DNA: TGTGCCAGCAGCTTAACAGGGGCCACTACCTACGAGCAGTACTTC; CDR3 protein: CASSLTGATTYEQYF
D gene: TRBD1; clone size: many; V gene: TRBV6-5; J gene: TRBJ1-2; CDR3 DNA: TGTGCCAGCAGTGGACAGGGGGAGAACTATGGCTACACCTTC; CDR3 protein: CASSGQGENYGYTF
D gene: TRBD1; clone size: -; V gene: TRBV12-3/TRBV12-4; J gene: TRBJ1-6; CDR3 DNA: TGTGCCAGCAGTAAAACAGGGGTGGCTTCACCCCTCCACTTT; CDR3 protein: CASSKTGVASPLHF
D gene: TRBD1; clone size: -; V gene: TRBV5-8; J gene: TRBJ2-7; CDR3 DNA: TGTGCCAGCAGCTTTCCCGGGACAGACTACGAGCAGTACTTC; CDR3 protein: CASSFPGTDYEQYF
D gene: TRBD1; clone size: -; V gene: TRBV19; J gene: TRBJ2-6; CDR3 DNA: TGTGCCAGTAGTATGTACGGACAGGGGTTGTTTGGGGCCAACGTCCTGACTTTC; CDR3 protein: CASSMYGQGLFGANVLTF
D gene: TRBD2; clone size: many; V gene: TRBV9; J gene: TRBJ2-3; CDR3 DNA: TGTGCCAGCAGCTCACGACTAGCGGGGGGGCCAGATACGCAGTATTTT; CDR3 protein: CASSSRLAGGPDTQYF
D gene: -; clone size: once; V gene: TRBV28; J gene: TRBJ1-1; CDR3 DNA: TGTGCCAGCACTAGGGCCAGAAAGTTGAACACTGAAGCTTTCTTT; CDR3 protein: CASTRARKLNTEAFF
D gene: -; clone size: few; V gene: TRBV7-9; J gene: TRBJ2-3; CDR3 DNA: TGTGCCAGCAGCTTGGGACGGGGACCCACAGATACGCAGTATTTT; CDR3 protein: CASSLGRGPTDTQYF
D gene: TRBD1; clone size: many; V gene: TRBV6-5; J gene: TRBJ2-2; CDR3 DNA: TGTGCCAGCAGAGATCCGGGGACAGGGGTGACCGGGGAGCTGTTTTTT; CDR3 protein: CASRDPGTGVTGELFF
D gene: TRBD1; clone size: -; V gene: TRBV29-1; J gene: TRBJ1-5; CDR3 DNA: TGCAGCCTGGGGAGGGGGCGGCCCCAGCATTTT; CDR3 protein: CSLGRGRPQHF
D gene: -; clone size: -; V gene: TRBV15; J gene: TRBJ2-7; CDR3 DNA: TGTGCCACCAGCAGATTTCCGGACGGATCCTACGAGCAGTACTTC; CDR3 protein: CATSRFPDGSYEQYF
D gene: -; clone size: -; V gene: TRBV20-1; J gene: TRBJ1-6; CDR3 DNA: TGCAGTGCTAGAGGTTCTTGGGAAAAGGATAATTCACCCCTCCACTTT; CDR3 protein: CSARGSWEKDNSPLHF
D gene: TRBD2; clone size: -; V gene: TRBV30; J gene: TRBJ2-7; CDR3 DNA: TGTGCCTGGGGAAGGGACCAGCGGGGGAGATTCTACGAGCAGTACTTC; CDR3 protein: CAWGRDQRGRFYEQYF
D gene: TRBD2; clone size: -; V gene: TRBV5-1; J gene: TRBJ2-1; CDR3 DNA: TGCGCCAGCAGCTTGACAGGGACTAGCGGGGCCGATGAGCAGTTCTTC; CDR3 protein: CASSLTGTSGADEQFF
D gene: TRBD1; clone size: few; V gene: TRBV20-1; J gene: TRBJ2-7; CDR3 DNA: TGCAGTGCCGCGGACAGGGAATCAAGCTACGAGCAGTACTTC; CDR3 protein: CSAADRESSYEQYF
D gene: TRBD2; clone size: -; V gene: TRBV20-1; J gene: TRBJ2-3; CDR3 DNA: TGCAGTGCACCTAGCGGGAGCCGGTCTACAGATACGCAGTATTTT; CDR3 protein: CSAPSGSRSTDTQYF
D gene: -; clone size: -; V gene: TRBV5-6; J gene: TRBJ2-5; CDR3 DNA: TGTGCCAGCAGCCCACCTAGCGCGGTTGTCATACGAGAGACCCAGTACTTC; CDR3 protein: CASSPPSAVVIRETQYF
D gene: -; clone size: -; V gene: TRBV20-1; J gene: TRBJ2-2; CDR3 DNA: TGCAGTGCCGTTGGGGAGCTGTTTTTT; CDR3 protein: CSAVGELFF
D gene: -; clone size: many; V gene: TRBV14; J gene: TRBJ1-2; CDR3 DNA: TGTGCCAGCAGCCAAGATGGCCCCAGCTACACCTTC; CDR3 protein: CASSQDGPSYTF
D gene: -; clone size: many; V gene: TRBV2; J gene: TRBJ2-1; CDR3 DNA: TGTGCCAGCATCGGACAGCCCTACAATGAGCAGTTCTTC; CDR3 protein: CASIGQPYNEQFF
D gene: -; clone size: -; V gene: TRBV19; J gene: TRBJ2-3; CDR3 DNA: TGTGCCAGTACCAGAGCGCGTAGCACAGATACGCAGTATTTT; CDR3 protein: CASTRARSTDTQYF
D gene: TRBD2; clone size: -; V gene: TRBV20-1; J gene: TRBJ2-5; CDR3 DNA: TGCAGTGCTTTTAGGGAGGGACAAGAGACCCAGTACTTC; CDR3 protein: CSAFREGQETQYF
D gene: -; clone size: few; V gene: TRBV19; J gene: TRBJ1-5; CDR3 DNA: TGTGCCAGTAGTAAGATGAGGGATCAGCCCCAGCATTTT; CDR3 protein: CASSKMRDQPQHF
D gene: TRBD1; clone size: -; V gene: TRBV19; J gene: TRBJ1-5; CDR3 DNA: TGTGCCAGCGAGAAATGGACAGGGGATAATCAGCCCCAGCATTTT; CDR3 protein: CASEKWTGDNQPQHF
D gene: -; clone size: -; V gene: TRBV20-1; J gene: TRBJ2-5; CDR3 DNA: TGCAGTGCTAGTGGGGCTCTGGGTTACCAAGAGACCCAGTACTTC; CDR3 protein: CSASGALGYQETQYF
D gene: TRBD2; clone size: -; V gene: TRBV29-1; J gene: TRBJ2-2; CDR3 DNA: TGCAGCGTCTCGCAGACTAGCGGGGGGCGAGGCCCCGGGGAGCTGTTTTTC; CDR3 protein: CSVSQTSGGRGPGELFF
D gene: TRBD1; clone size: many; V gene: TRBV28; J gene: TRBJ1-1; CDR3 DNA: TGTGCCAGCAGTTTATTAACAGGGGGGGAAGCTTTCTTT; CDR3 protein: CASSLLTGGEAFF
D gene: -; clone size: many; V gene: TRBV7-9; J gene: TRBJ2-3; CDR3 DNA: TGTGCCAGCACGGTTGACGTCTCGGCTACGCAGTATTTT; CDR3 protein: CASTVDVSATQYF
D gene: -; clone size: once; V gene: TRBV7-9; J gene: TRBJ1-1; CDR3 DNA: TGTGGTACAGGGAACACTGAAGCTTTCTTT; CDR3 protein: CGTGNTEAFF
D gene: -; clone size: -; V gene: TRBV11-2; J gene: TRBJ2-7; CDR3 DNA: TGTGCCAGCAGCTTGGGGCTAGCGAGCTACGAGCAGTACTTC; CDR3 protein: CASSLGLASYEQYF
D gene: -; clone size: many; V gene: TRBV5-6; J gene: TRBJ1-3; CDR3 DNA: TGTGCCAGCAGCTTTAGAGGGCGAAACACCATATATTTT; CDR3 protein: CASSFRGRNTIYF
D gene: TRBD2; clone size: -; V gene: TRBV5-1; J gene: TRBJ2-7; CDR3 DNA: TGCGCCAGCAACCATCTAGCGGGAGTAGCCTACGAGCAGTACTTC; CDR3 protein: CASNHLAGVAYEQYF
D gene: -; clone size: once; V gene: TRBV18; J gene: TRBJ2-5; CDR3 DNA: TGTGCCAGCTCACCACGACAGAAACAAGAGACCCAGTACTTC; CDR3 protein: CASSPRQKQETQYF
D gene: -; clone size: -; V gene: TRBV2; J gene: TRBJ2-3; CDR3 DNA: TGTGCCAGCAGGGGGCGCGAGACAGATACGCAGTATTTT; CDR3 protein: CASRGRETDTQYF
D gene: TRBD1; clone size: -; V gene: TRBV29-1; J gene: TRBJ1-2; CDR3 DNA: TGCAGCGTTCGACCGGGACAGGGTTCTAACTATGGCTACACCTTC; CDR3 protein: CSVRPGQGSNYGYTF
D gene: TRBD2; clone size: -; V gene: TRBV7-8; J gene: TRBJ2-1; CDR3 DNA: TGTGCCAGCAGCTTGGGACTAGCGGTCAATGAGCAGTTCTTC; CDR3 protein: CASSLGLAVNEQFF
D gene: -; clone size: once; V gene: TRBV29-1; J gene: TRBJ1-2; CDR3 DNA: TGCAGCGTTGTCCCCAGTCAAGGCGGTTATGGCTACACCTTC; CDR3 protein: CSVVPSQGGYGYTF
D gene: -; clone size: -; V gene: TRBV5-1; J gene: TRBJ1-1; CDR3 DNA: TGCGCCAGCAGCTTGCAAAGGACCCAGCAGTCTGAAGCTTTCTTT; CDR3 protein: CASSLQRTQQSEAFF
D gene: -; clone size: few; V gene: TRBV27; J gene: TRBJ2-5; CDR3 DNA: TGTGCCAGCAGTAAACTCACGGGACATCAAGAGACCCAGTACTTC; CDR3 protein: CASSKLTGHQETQYF